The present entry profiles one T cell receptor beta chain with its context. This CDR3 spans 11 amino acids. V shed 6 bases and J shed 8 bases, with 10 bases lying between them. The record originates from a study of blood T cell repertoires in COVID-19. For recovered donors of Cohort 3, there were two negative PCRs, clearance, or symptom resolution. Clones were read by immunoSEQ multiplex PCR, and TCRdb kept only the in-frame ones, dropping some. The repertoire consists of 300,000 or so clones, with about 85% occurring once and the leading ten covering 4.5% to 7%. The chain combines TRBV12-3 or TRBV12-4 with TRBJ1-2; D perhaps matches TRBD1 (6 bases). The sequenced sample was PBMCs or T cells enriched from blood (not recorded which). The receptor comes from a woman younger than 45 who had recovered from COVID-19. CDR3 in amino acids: CASSHGQGYTF. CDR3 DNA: TGTGCCAGCAGCCATGGACAGGGCTACACCTTC.